This T cell receptor beta chain was recorded in a study of blood T cell repertoires in COVID-19. Repertoires were generated with immunoSEQ multiplex PCR, while TCRdb's copy carries only in-frame clones and drops some. The sample records tens of thousands of clones, about 80% being singletons. The receptor's source is a human donor in a cohort sampled during active COVID-19. Sequenced material: peripheral blood.

DNA for the CDR3: TGTGCCACCAGCGGTCGGGGGGGCGGAGAGACCCAGTACTTC. The encoded protein is CATSGRGGGETQYF. The V and J genes are TRBV15 and TRBJ2-5; 8 nucleotides line up with TRBD2. V lost 5 bases and J lost 4; bases outside the gene matches: 6. Germline CDR1 and CDR2: LNHNV and YYDKDF (reference sequence). The CDR3 is 14 residues long. Full variable domain (outside the CDR3, taken from reference TRBV15 and TRBJ2-5): DAMVIQNPRYQVTQFGKPVTLSCSQTLNHNVMYWYQQKSSQAPKLLFHYYDKDFNNEADTPDNFQSRRPNTSFCFLDIRSPGLGDTAMYLCATSGRGGGETQYFGPGTRLLVL.